This passage covers 8 T cell receptor beta chains from one sample sequenced in a study of identical twins. TCRdb independently ran MiXCR on the 5' RACE reads; one entry per CDR3 protein. The sample records 400,000 to 650,000 distinct CDR3 sequences, about 20% being singletons. These data also featured in a second study, about T cells expressing NK-cell markers.

The sequencing sample was made of CD4+ T cells sorted from blood. These receptors came from a young woman in good health.

The chain uses TRBV6-5 and TRBJ1-3; D remains unclear. Trimming took 2 bases from V and 0 from J, leaving 5 bases between them. Germline V gene sequence: CDR1 MNHEY, CDR2 SVGAGI. The CDR3 consists of 14 residues. CDR3 DNA sequence: TGTGCCAGCAGTTACACCATCTCTGGAAACACCATATATTTT. Residues: CASSYTISGNTIYF.

The gene calls are TRBV6-1 and TRBJ1-1; unclear D gene. CDR1 is MNHNS, CDR2 SASEGT, per germline. The CDR3 extends over 14 amino acids. V was shortened by 6 bases and J by 0 bases, with 11 bases between the two germline ends. CDR3 protein: CASSSRELNTEAFF. The CDR3 bases are TGTGCCAGCAGCAGCCGGGAGTTGAACACTGAAGCTTTCTTT.

The table lists this clonotype with a few counts. The genes are TRBV29-1 and TRBJ1-1, with 7 nucleotides matching TRBD1. The trim removed 7 bases at V and 7 bases at J, leaving 6 bases unmatched. The CDR3 has 11 amino acids. Germline V gives CDR1 SQVTM, CDR2 ANQGSEA. CDR3 amino acids: CSAVGTVEAFF. For the CDR3, the DNA is TGCAGCGCCGTGGGGACAGTTGAAGCTTTCTTT. The variable domain in full, completed from reference TRBV29-1 and TRBJ1-1, reads SAVISQKPSRDICQRGTSLTIQCQVDSQVTMMFWYRQQPGQSLTLIATANQGSEATYESGFVIDKFPISRPNLTFSTLTVSNMSPEDSSIYLCSAVGTVEAFFGQGTRLTVV.

This clonotype turned up a few times. The rearrangement joins TRBV20-1 to TRBJ2-3, with D tentatively TRBD1 (7 bases). From germline, CDR1 is DFQATT and CDR2 SNEGSKA (reference sequence). Trimming pared 4 bases from V and 5 bases from J, leaving 10 bases between. The CDR3 spans 12 residues. This CDR3 reads CSATGGIDTQYF. In DNA form, the CDR3 reads TGCAGTGCTACAGGGGGGATAGATACGCAGTATTTT.

This clonotype was detected a few times. The chain carries TRBV5-6 and TRBJ1-5; a weak D match, TRBD1 (5 bases). Trimming shortened V by 4 bases and J by 4 bases, and 15 bases separated the two germline ends. The germline V gene has CDR1 SGHDT and CDR2 YYEEEE. The CDR3 has 15 residues. DNA of the CDR3: TGTGCCAGCAGCCTGAGGGGAGTGGGGAATCAGCCCCAGCATTTT. Translated: CASSLRGVGNQPQHF.

The gene calls are TRBV2 and TRBJ2-2; no reliable D call. Trimming left V 3 bases short and J 6 bases short, with 14 bases between. The germline CDR1 and CDR2 sequences are SNHLY and FYNNEI. This CDR3 is built from 15 residues. CDR3 loop: CASSESRRVPGELFF. The CDR3 region has the DNA TGTGCCAGCAGTGAGAGTAGAAGGGTCCCCGGGGAGCTGTTTTTT.

The chain recombines TRBV20-1 with TRBJ1-5; D might be TRBD1 (6 bases). The ends were cut back, 6 bases at V and 1 base at J, with 16 bases in the middle. Per the germline V gene, CDR1 is DFQATT and CDR2 is SNEGSKA (reference sequence). The CDR3 contains 15 residues. In DNA form, the CDR3 reads TGCAGTGCCGCACACCGTCAGGGGAGCAATCAGCCCCAGCATTTT. Protein sequence: CSAAHRQGSNQPQHF.

CDR3 sequence: CSARASGQGTLRSYNEQFF. CDR3 DNA: TGCAGTGCTAGAGCCTCGGGACAGGGTACCCTCCGGTCCTACAATGAGCAGTTCTTC. The rearrangement joins TRBV20-1 to TRBJ2-1; 9 nucleotides line up with TRBD1. The length of the CDR3 is 19 residues. The ends lost 1 base at V and 1 base at J; junction bases unmatched: 14. Germline lookup yields CDR1 DFQATT and CDR2 SNEGSKA (reference sequence).